This entry lists 25 T cell receptor beta chains sequenced from one sample in a study of T-cell memory formation after mild COVID-19. TCRdb re-analysed the 5' RACE reads in MiXCR, keeping a single row per CDR3 protein. There are hundreds of thousands of distinct CDR3 sequences in the sample; roughly 15% occur only once, and approximately 23% lies in the top ten. The sequencing input was PBMCs or a T cell subset sorted from them (not recorded which). The receptors shown here come from a man between 18 and 29 years old who had mild COVID-19 (a few samples of this study predate the infection). Cell type and time point are not known.

This sequence joins TRBV4-1 and TRBJ1-3, with TRBD1 matching over 9 bases. The V gene's germline CDR1 is MGHRA and CDR2 YSYEKL. The CDR3 runs to 21 residues. After removal of 4 bases from V and 8 bases from J, the junction contained 27 bases not matched to a gene. The CDR3 loop reads CASSLFRRTGVFLDGPDTIYF. In DNA, the CDR3 is TGCGCCAGCAGCCTCTTCCGCAGGACAGGGGTTTTTCTAGACGGCCCGGACACCATATATTTT.

The CDR3: CASTPRWGLSSDTQYF. DNA for the CDR3: TGTGCCAGCACCCCGCGGTGGGGCCTCAGTTCAGATACGCAGTATTTT. The chain joins TRBV5-6 to TRBJ2-3; a weak D match, TRBD1 (5 bases). V gave up 6 bases and J gave up 4 bases, with 21 bases separating them. The CDR3 spans 16 residues. CDR1 SGHDT and CDR2 YYEEEE come from the germline V gene.

The V call is TRBV23-1, the J call TRBJ2-7; either TRBD1 or TRBD2 may supply D (6 bases each). TRBV23-1 is an ORF, with its function uncertain. Deletions cut 0 bases from V and 4 bases from J, with 16 bases between. The CDR3 loop spans 16 amino acids. CDR3 sequence reads: CASSQSGGHSLYEQYF. CDR3 in DNA: TGCGCCAGCAGTCAATCGGGGGGACACTCATTGTACGAGCAGTACTTC.

The chain combines TRBV9 with TRBJ2-1; D ambiguous. Germline values: CDR1 SGDLS, CDR2 YYNGEE. The V and J ends lost 0 bases and 4 bases respectively, with 11 bases between them. The CDR3 runs to 15 residues. The CDR3 sequence: CASSVGRTVYNEQFF. The CDR3 nucleotides read TGTGCCAGCAGCGTAGGACGGACGGTGTACAATGAGCAGTTCTTC.

The rearrangement links TRBV3-1 to TRBJ1-5; D is ambiguous. This CDR3 is built from 17 residues. From germline, CDR1 is LGHDT and CDR2 YNNKEL (reference sequence). Trimming took 4 bases from V and 6 from J, leaving 22 bases between them. The CDR3 bases are TGTGCCAGCAGCCCTACTTCGGGGAACGAACCTGCTCAGCCCCAGCATTTT. Translating it yields CASSPTSGNEPAQPQHF.

Many counts were recorded for this clonotype. The gene calls are TRBV13 and TRBJ2-5; D uncertain. V lost 5 bases and J 2 bases, leaving 15 bases between the germline ends. Germline V lookup: CDR1 PRHDT, CDR2 FYEKMQ (reference sequence). CDR3 size: 15 residues. The DNA for the CDR3 is TGTGCCAGCAGCGCCCCCCCATATTCACAAGAGACCCAGTACTTC. It codes for CASSAPPYSQETQYF.

This clonotype occurred a few times. J is TRBJ2-1 and V is TRBV2; D uncertain. The CDR3 has 13 residues. The germline V and J ends were trimmed by 0 bases and 9 bases, with 9 bases remaining between them. Germline values: CDR1 SNHLY, CDR2 FYNNEI. This chain's CDR3 is CASSEASRLEQFF. For the CDR3, the DNA is TGTGCCAGCAGTGAAGCAAGCAGGCTTGAGCAGTTCTTC. The full variable domain, completed using reference TRBV2 and TRBJ2-1, is EPEVTQTPSHQVTQMGQEVILRCVPISNHLYFYWYRQILGQKVEFLVSFYNNEISEKSEIFDDQFSVERPDGSNFTLKIRSTKLEDSAMYFCASSEASRLEQFFGPGTRLTVL.

The CDR3: CSAYHPDSPLHF. In nucleotides, the CDR3 is TGCAGTGCCTACCATCCGGATTCACCCCTCCACTTT. The rearrangement joins TRBV20-1 to TRBJ1-6, with D unclear. The CDR3 contains 12 residues. CDR1 is DFQATT, CDR2 SNEGSKA, per germline (reference sequence). V was clipped by 6 bases and J by 8 bases, with 11 bases between them.

V usage is TRBV12-3 or TRBV12-4 and J usage is TRBJ2-3; 7 bases line up with TRBD1. The V gene end was trimmed by 5 bases and the J gene end by 1 base; junction bases not matched to a gene: 9. The CDR3 is made up of 16 amino acids. CDR3 loop: CASSKTGRRGTDTQYF. The CDR3 region has the DNA TGTGCCAGCAGTAAGACAGGGCGGCGCGGCACAGATACGCAGTATTTT.

This clonotype was seen a handful of times. The rearrangement links TRBV7-2 to TRBJ2-5, with 8 bases lining up with TRBD1. With V trimmed by 3 bases and J by 4 bases, 10 bases remained unmatched. The CDR3 extends over 16 amino acids. CDR1 is SGHTA, CDR2 FQGNSA, per germline. CDR3 region: CASSFNPGQGGETQYF. The CDR3 DNA sequence: TGTGCCAGCAGCTTCAACCCCGGACAGGGTGGAGAGACCCAGTACTTC.

The table lists this clonotype with a few counts. V gene TRBV15 combines with J gene TRBJ2-7; no clear D. CDR1 is LNHNV, CDR2 YYDKDF, per germline (reference sequence). CDR3 length: 14 amino acids. V was shortened by 1 base and J by 2 bases, with 9 bases between the two germline ends. The CDR3 region has the DNA TGTGCCACCAGCAGAGCTGGCTATACCTACGAGCAGTACGTC. Protein sequence: CATSRAGYTYEQYV.

This clonotype was counted only a few times. The rearrangement links TRBV27 to TRBJ2-5, with TRBD2 matching over 9 bases. The V gene's germline CDR1 is MNHEY and CDR2 SMNVEV (reference sequence). CDR3 length: 15 amino acids. The V and J ends lost 5 bases and 4 bases, in that order; junction bases with no gene match: 8. The CDR3 DNA reads TGTGCCAGCAGTCCTCTGACTAGCGGCGCAGAGACCCAGTACTTC. Translated, it gives CASSPLTSGAETQYF.

This clonotype was seen a few times. The V call is TRBV7-3, the J call TRBJ2-2; D remains ambiguous. Germline V gene lookup returns CDR1 SGHTA and CDR2 FQGTGA. V lost 0 bases and J lost 6, with 5 bases in between. The CDR3 loop spans 13 amino acids. CDR3 in amino acids: CASSLTGSGELFF. The CDR3 nucleotides are TGTGCCAGCAGCTTAACAGGGTCCGGGGAGCTGTTTTTT.

This clonotype was observed a handful of times. V gene TRBV3-1 combines with J gene TRBJ2-1, with 14 bases identical to TRBD2. Germline V gives CDR1 LGHDT, CDR2 YNNKEL (reference sequence). The CDR3 is 17 amino acids. With V trimmed by 1 base and J by 6 bases, 5 bases remained unmatched. The CDR3 sequence: CASSQATGTSGGNEQFF. The CDR3 DNA is TGTGCCAGCAGCCAAGCGACCGGGACTAGCGGGGGCAATGAGCAGTTCTTC.

This clonotype was seen more than once but under ten times. This rearrangement joins TRBV6-6 to TRBJ1-2; no clear D gene. V was shortened by 5 bases and J by 4 bases, with 8 bases between the two germline ends. Per the germline V gene, CDR1 is MNHNY and CDR2 is SVGAGI (reference sequence). The CDR3 spans 12 residues. The DNA of the CDR3 is TGTGCCAGCAGTCCGGCTGGCTATGGCTACACCTTC. Protein product: CASSPAGYGYTF.

The V and J genes are TRBV6-2 or TRBV6-3 and TRBJ2-7, with no clear D. This CDR3 has 13 residues. The germline V gene has CDR1 MNHEY and CDR2 SVGEGT. With 2 bases removed from V and 7 bases from J, the gap between germline ends came to 12 bases. CDR3 sequence reads: CASSYQATREQYF. In DNA, the CDR3 is TGTGCCAGCAGTTACCAAGCGACGAGGGAGCAGTACTTC.

The chain carries TRBV25-1 and TRBJ2-2; D not certain. V was cut by 4 bases and J by 4 bases, with 10 bases left in between. Germline CDR1 MGHDK, CDR2 SYGVNS. This CDR3 region has 14 residues. The CDR3 loop is CASSGNGATGELFF. CDR3 sequence (DNA): TGTGCCAGCAGTGGTAACGGAGCCACCGGGGAGCTGTTTTTT.

This clonotype was observed a few times. The chain is built from TRBV7-6 and TRBJ2-1; 8 positions agree with TRBD2. Germline V gene sequence: CDR1 SGHVS, CDR2 FNYEAQ. The V segment lost 3 bases and the J segment 0 bases; nucleotides outside the gene matches: 4. CDR3 length: 16 residues. CDR3 amino acids: CASSFRGRSSYNEQFF. The CDR3 DNA reads as TGTGCCAGCAGCTTCCGCGGGAGGAGCTCCTACAATGAGCAGTTCTTC.

The CDR3 DNA reads TGTGCCAGCAGCCCGACGGAGACCGGGGAGCTGTTTTTT. Protein product: CASSPTETGELFF. The chain combines TRBV12-3 or TRBV12-4 with TRBJ2-2, with D uncertain. The length of the CDR3 is 13 residues. Trimming removed 6 bases from V and 5 bases from J, with 10 bases in between.

This clonotype has more than one count but fewer than ten. The V gene is TRBV4-3, the J gene TRBJ2-3; D gene uncertain. The germline V gene has CDR1 LGHNA and CDR2 YSLEER. The CDR3 contains 13 residues. V was trimmed by 0 bases and J by 4 bases, leaving 5 bases between them. The CDR3, as DNA: TGCGCCAGCAGCCAAGATTGGGCAGATACGCAGTATTTT. Encoded protein: CASSQDWADTQYF.

This clonotype was counted a few times. This sequence joins TRBV5-1 and TRBJ2-3, with unresolved D. Trimming removed 4 bases at V and 4 bases at J, with 16 bases between. Germline-derived CDR1 and CDR2 are SGHRS and YFSETQ. The CDR3 runs to 15 residues. The CDR3 region has the DNA TGCGCCAGCAGCGCCCGGGTCTCAGAGGCAGATACGCAGTATTTT. Protein: CASSARVSEADTQYF.

This clonotype was counted a few times. The V gene is TRBV18, the J gene TRBJ1-3, with D possibly TRBD1 on 5 matching bases. Germline loops: CDR1 KGHSH, CDR2 LQKENI. The CDR3 totals 14 residues. V dropped 8 bases and J dropped 4 bases, with 15 bases sitting between them. The CDR3 nucleotides read TGTGCCAGCGGGGGGACTTCTCCGGGAAACACCATATATTTT. Protein sequence: CASGGTSPGNTIYF.

This clonotype was detected a few times. The chain has TRBV21-1 and TRBJ2-7; the table calls TRBD1, which could not be checked here. TRBV21-1 is an annotated pseudogene. The CDR3 consists of 12 residues. CDR3 bases: TGTGCCAACAGGGGCGTCCCCGGCGAGCAGTACGTC. Protein: CANRGVPGEQYV.

The chain has TRBV5-1 and TRBJ2-1; no firm D call. CDR1 SGHRS and CDR2 YFSETQ come from the germline V gene. Trimming pared 6 bases from V and 5 bases from J, leaving 9 bases between. CDR3 length: 12 amino acids. The CDR3 spells CASMSPDNEQFF. Written as DNA, the CDR3 is TGCGCCAGCATGTCCCCCGACAATGAGCAGTTCTTC.

This chain links TRBV29-1 with TRBJ2-3, with D possibly matching TRBD2 (6 bases). Per germline, CDR1 SQVTM and CDR2 ANQGSEA. This CDR3 contains 14 residues. The ends were cut back, 1 base at V and 4 bases at J, with 12 bases in the middle. The CDR3 spells CSVEGTKFADTQYF. CDR3 in DNA: TGCAGCGTTGAAGGGACTAAGTTTGCAGATACGCAGTATTTT.